These 9 T cell receptor beta chains were all obtained from the same sample, sequenced in a study of blood T cell repertoires in COVID-19. Generated by immunoSEQ multiplex PCR, the TCRdb table keeps only in-frame clones and is missing some. The sample lists 150,000 or so clones, around 84% occurring once. Sequencing was done on a sample of PBMCs or T cells enriched from blood (not recorded which). Receptor source: a woman in her fifties or sixties who had recovered from COVID-19.

The chain joins TRBV7-9 to TRBJ1-5; a possible D gene is TRBD1 (5 bases). The CDR3 has 14 residues. V lost 6 bases and J lost 2, with 11 bases in between. From germline, CDR1 is SEHNR and CDR2 FQNEAQ (reference sequence). The CDR3 reads CASRAGTGNQPQHF. CDR3 in DNA: TGTGCCAGCAGGGCCGGGACTGGCAATCAGCCCCAGCATTTT.

This clone was found a few times. The gene calls are TRBV5-4 and TRBJ2-3, with 12 bases aligning to TRBD2. Germline V lookup: CDR1 SGHNT, CDR2 YYREEE (reference sequence). This CDR3 contains 16 residues. Losses at the gene ends were 5 bases for V and 0 bases for J; bases not matched to a gene: 4. The CDR3 sequence: CASRRTSGISTDTQYF. The CDR3 DNA reads TGTGCCAGCAGACGGACTAGCGGGATAAGCACAGATACGCAGTATTTT.

The chain has TRBV5-1 and TRBJ1-1, with TRBD1 matching over 7 bases. After removal of 4 bases from V and 5 bases from J, the junction contained 11 bases not matched to a gene. The CDR3 runs 15 residues. Germline CDR1 is SGHRS and CDR2 is YFSETQ. In DNA form, the CDR3 reads TGCGCCAGCAGCCCGACGACAGGGCGGAAAACTGAAGCTTTCTTT. Residues: CASSPTTGRKTEAFF.

The V and J genes are TRBV7-2 and TRBJ1-1, with 8 positions matching TRBD1. The germline CDR1 and CDR2 sequences are SGHTA and FQGNSA. V lost 8 bases to trimming and J lost 1 base; unmatched junction nucleotides: 9. CDR3 length: 15 residues. This CDR3 is CASFLLGQENTEAFF. The CDR3 DNA reads as TGTGCCAGCTTTCTTTTGGGACAGGAGAACACTGAAGCTTTCTTT.

This chain connects TRBV19 to TRBJ1-5; D remains unclear. The V end was cut by 6 bases, the J end by 1 base, with 10 bases between. The CDR3 contains 14 residues. Per the germline V gene, CDR1 is LNHDA and CDR2 is SQIVND (reference sequence). The CDR3 sequence: CASRPSGSNQPQHF. The CDR3 DNA is TGTGCCAGTAGACCCTCCGGGAGCAATCAGCCCCAGCATTTT.

The CDR3: CASSPLANEKLFF. The CDR3 DNA follows: TGTGCCAGCAGTCCCCTCGCTAATGAAAAACTGTTTTTT. The chain combines TRBV28 with TRBJ1-4; D is undetermined. The CDR3 consists of 13 residues. The germline V gene encodes CDR1 MDHEN and CDR2 SYDVKM. V lost 5 bases, J lost 3 bases, and 7 bases lay in between.

The V gene is TRBV11-3, the J gene TRBJ2-3; 14 nucleotides agree with TRBD2. Per the germline V gene, CDR1 is SGHNT and CDR2 is YENEEA. This CDR3 spans 17 amino acids. The V segment lost 5 bases and the J segment 1 base; nucleotides outside the gene matches: 5. The CDR3 sequence is CASSLGTSGRRTDTQYF. The DNA for the CDR3 is TGTGCCAGCAGCCTTGGGACTAGCGGGAGACGCACAGATACGCAGTATTTT. The full variable domain, its missing parts supplied by reference TRBV11-3 and TRBJ2-3, is EAGVVQSPRYKIIEKKQPVAFWCNPISGHNTLYWYLQNLGQGPELLIRYENEEAVDDSQLPKDRFSAERLKGVDSTLKIQPAELGDSAVYLCASSLGTSGRRTDTQYFGPGTRLTVL.

The rearrangement links TRBV21-1 to TRBJ2-1; TRBD2, the D gene given by the table, was not confirmed from the DNA. TRBV21-1 is tagged as a pseudogene. The CDR3 is 17 residues long. The CDR3 coding sequence is TGTGCCAGCAGCAAAGCTAGGGGACTAGGCCGCCACAATGAGCAGTTCTTC. This sequence encodes CASSKARGLGRHNEQFF.

This clone was seen a few times. The gene calls are TRBV29-1 and TRBJ2-1; TRBD2 is a possible D gene (6 bases). The CDR3 contains 16 residues. Germline V gene lookup returns CDR1 SQVTM and CDR2 ANQGSEA. V lost 1 base, J lost 2 bases, and 15 bases lay in between. The CDR3 region is CSVEVRDSWTYNEQFF. The CDR3 DNA follows: TGCAGCGTTGAAGTCCGGGACTCGTGGACCTACAATGAGCAGTTCTTC.